This TCR beta chain is drawn from a study of blood T cell repertoires in COVID-19. Study context: COVID-19 samples, acute and convalescent, were from the United States, Italy and Spain. PBMCs, B-cell-depleted T cells, or T cells were the source of the cDNA or gDNA that made up the material.

CDR1 SGHTA and CDR2 FQGNSA come from the germline V gene. The V and J ends lost 5 bases and 2 bases respectively, with 14 bases between them. The CDR3 totals 15 residues. The protocol was immunoSEQ multiplex PCR, while the TCRdb copy is restricted to in-frame clones and leaves out a portion. The repertoire consists of about 230,000 clones, with around four fifths occurring once and the leading ten covering about 2.5%. The origin of this receptor is a woman aged 70-85 years with active or convalescent COVID-19. Sequenced: peripheral blood. The genes are TRBV7-2 and TRBJ2-3; D possibly corresponds to TRBD2 (5 bases). CDR3 bases: TGTGCCAGCAGCAGTCCCGGGATATACACAGATACGCAGTATTTT. Encoded protein: CASSSPGIYTDTQYF.